These 28 T cell receptor beta chains were all obtained from the same sample, sequenced in a study of radiation and T cells in renal cell carcinoma (TCRdb year 2020). Libraries were prepared through the immunoSEQ multiplex PCR assay. TCRdb provides this immuneACCESS table in a form limited to in-frame rearrangements. Some clones are lacking; in checked studies, under half of them reflect an unresolved V gene, and why the rest are absent is not known. The sample table contains approximately 92,000 clones; only one count was recorded for approximately 86% of them. 9.4% of the sample is in the top ten clones. The intended sense of this specimen's time point label: blood 4 weeks post-SBRT, at nephrectomy. Per the publication, the treatment or condition label means: 15 Gy SBRT to primary tumor, nephrectomy 4 weeks later. Sequences were derived from blood, sampled from a patient whose treatment included radiotherapy and nephrectomy. These receptors all stem from a man aged 50-59 years with renal cell carcinoma.

This clone occurred once. This chain links TRBV6-5 with TRBJ1-1; D is perhaps TRBD1 (6 bases). Per the germline V gene, CDR1 is MNHEY and CDR2 is SVGAGI. V shed 5 bases and J shed 6 bases, with 13 bases lying between them. CDR3 length equals 13 residues. CDR3 sequence: CASSDNNRAEAFF. The CDR3 DNA follows: TGTGCCAGCAGTGACAACAACAGGGCTGAAGCTTTCTTT.

This rearrangement joins TRBV9 to TRBJ2-7, with D perhaps assigned TRBD1 or TRBD2 (5 bases each). Germline V gives CDR1 SGDLS, CDR2 YYNGEE. This CDR3 has 16 amino acids. The ends were cut back, 3 bases at V and 1 base at J, with 17 bases in the middle. CDR3 sequence (DNA): TGTGCCAGCAGCGCATCCGGGACGGCCTTTTCCTACGAGCAGTACTTC. This gives the protein CASSASGTAFSYEQYF.

This clone was seen once. The rearrangement uses TRBV21-1 and TRBJ2-7; the tabulated D call, TRBD1, remains unverified against the DNA. TRBV21-1 is tagged as a pseudogene. The length of the CDR3 is 18 residues. DNA for the CDR3: TGTGCCAGCAGCAAAGTTACCCGTACAGGGCAGTATTTGTTCGAGCAGTACTTC. Protein: CASSKVTRTGQYLFEQYF.

This CDR3 is CASSLVTGLSYNEQFF. The CDR3 nucleotides are TGTGCCAGCAGCTTAGTGACAGGACTATCCTACAATGAGCAGTTCTTC. The V and J genes are TRBV13 and TRBJ2-1; the D gene could be TRBD1 or TRBD2 (6 bases each). V lost 1 base and J lost 1, with 11 bases in between. The CDR3 is 16 amino acids. Germline V gene lookup returns CDR1 PRHDT and CDR2 FYEKMQ (reference sequence). Drawing the rest from reference TRBV13 and TRBJ2-1, the complete variable domain is AAGVIQSPRHLIKEKRETATLKCYPIPRHDTVYWYQQGPGQDPQFLISFYEKMQSDKGSIPDRFSAQQFSDYHSELNMSSLELGDSALYFCASSLVTGLSYNEQFFGPGTRLTVL.

The count of this clone is one. V and J are TRBV4-3 and TRBJ1-3; D call uncertain. Germline lookup yields CDR1 LGHNA and CDR2 YSLEER. Deletions cut 1 base from V and 0 bases from J, with 10 bases between. The CDR3 runs to 16 residues. CDR3 sequence: CASSQGASYSGNTIYF. CDR3 sequence (DNA): TGCGCCAGCAGCCAAGGGGCCAGCTACTCTGGAAACACCATATATTTT.

The chain uses TRBV5-1 and TRBJ2-2; D is perhaps TRBD2 (5 bases). V lost 2 bases, J lost 6 bases, and 11 bases lay in between. This CDR3 has 14 amino acids. Germline V lookup: CDR1 SGHRS, CDR2 YFSETQ. CDR3: CASSLGLLSGELFF. CDR3 sequence (DNA): TGCGCCAGCAGCTTAGGACTTTTATCCGGGGAGCTGTTTTTT.

V is TRBV2 and J is TRBJ1-6; no firm D call. With 11 bases removed from V and 9 bases from J, the gap between germline ends came to 20 bases. Germline V lookup: CDR1 SNHLY, CDR2 FYNNEI. This CDR3 has 14 amino acids. The DNA for the CDR3 is TGTGCCGGAGGAGTTCGTGAGTACAGTTCACCCCTCCACTTT. Translated, it gives CAGGVREYSSPLHF. The variable domain in full, with the rest retrieved from reference TRBV2 and TRBJ1-6, is EPEVTQTPSHQVTQMGQEVILRCVPISNHLYFYWYRQILGQKVEFLVSFYNNEISEKSEIFDDQFSVERPDGSNFTLKIRSTKLEDSAMYFCAGGVREYSSPLHFGNGTRLTVT.

This clone was recorded a few times. V is TRBV7-6 and J is TRBJ1-1; 7 nucleotides match TRBD1. The length of the CDR3 is 13 residues. Germline values: CDR1 SGHVS, CDR2 FNYEAQ. With 7 bases clipped from V and 1 base from J, the junction kept 3 bases outside the gene matches. The DNA for the CDR3 is TGTGCCAGCAAGGGACAGCAGAACACTGAAGCTTTCTTT. Amino acid sequence: CASKGQQNTEAFF.

The sample holds one count of this clone. This chain links TRBV28 with TRBJ2-5; possibly TRBD1 for D (6 bases). V was trimmed by 1 base and J by 2 bases, leaving 14 bases between them. Germline loops: CDR1 MDHEN, CDR2 SYDVKM. The CDR3 consists of 16 residues. CDR3 bases: TGTGCCAGCAGTTTATTAGGGGACAACACTCAAGAGACCCAGTACTTC. Amino acid sequence: CASSLLGDNTQETQYF.

The V call is TRBV6-4, the J call TRBJ1-2; D unresolved. In germline, CDR1 is MRHNA, CDR2 SNTAGT. The V and J ends lost 6 bases and 2 bases respectively, with 13 bases between them. The CDR3 covers 14 residues. The CDR3 spells CASRRRSGNYGYTF. The CDR3 coding sequence is TGTGCCAGCAGGAGGAGGTCGGGGAACTATGGCTACACCTTC.

The V gene is TRBV5-1, the J gene TRBJ2-1; D gene unclear. This CDR3 spans 13 amino acids. V dropped 0 bases and J dropped 7 bases, with 8 bases sitting between them. Germline CDR1 and CDR2: SGHRS and YFSETQ. CDR3 in DNA: TGCGCCAGCAGCTTGGGTCCTCAGAATGAGCAGTTCTTC. Encoded protein: CASSLGPQNEQFF.

The rearrangement links TRBV9 to TRBJ1-2, with D unresolved. The CDR3 runs 14 residues. Trimming removed 4 bases from V and 3 bases from J, with 13 bases in between. The germline V gene has CDR1 SGDLS and CDR2 YYNGEE. The DNA of the CDR3 is TGTGCCAGCAGCCCGTTCCCGGGTGACTATGGCTACACCTTC. It translates to CASSPFPGDYGYTF. Complete variable domain (other parts from reference TRBV9 and TRBJ1-2): DSGVTQTPKHLITATGQRVTLRCSPRSGDLSVYWYQQSLDQGLQFLIQYYNGEERAKGNILERFSAQQFPDLHSELNLSSLELGDSALYFCASSPFPGDYGYTFGSGTRLTVV.

The chain employs TRBV10-3 and TRBJ2-1, with TRBD2 matching over 9 bases. The CDR3 runs to 17 residues. Germline V gene data show CDR1 as ENHRY and CDR2 as SYGVKD. With 0 bases clipped from V and 7 bases from J, the junction kept 10 bases outside the gene matches. DNA for the CDR3: TGTGCCATCAGTGAGTCGGGTAATAGCGGGAGCTCAAATGAGCAGTTCTTC. This codes for CAISESGNSGSSNEQFF.

The chain employs TRBV19 and TRBJ2-2, with unresolved D. Germline CDR1 reads LNHDA; CDR2 reads SQIVND (reference sequence). V was clipped by 7 bases and J by 2 bases, with 8 bases between them. This CDR3 is 13 amino acids long. The CDR3 coding sequence is TGTGCCAGTACGCAGGCTAACACCGGGGAGCTGTTTTTT. Amino acids: CASTQANTGELFF. Full variable domain (outside the CDR3, taken from reference TRBV19 and TRBJ2-2): DGGITQSPKYLFRKEGQNVTLSCEQNLNHDAMYWYRQDPGQGLRLIYYSQIVNDFQKGDIAEGYSVSREKKESFPLTVTSAQKNPTAFYLCASTQANTGELFFGEGSRLTVL.

The V gene is TRBV5-4, the J gene TRBJ2-3; the match to TRBD2 covers 8 bases. CDR1 and CDR2 (germline): SGHNT, YYREEE (reference sequence). V lost 0 bases to trimming and J lost 0 bases; unmatched junction nucleotides: 3. The CDR3 covers 16 residues. CDR3 loop: CASSLAQRGSTDTQYF. In nucleotides, the CDR3 is TGTGCCAGCAGCTTGGCACAGCGGGGGAGCACAGATACGCAGTATTTT.

The rearrangement links TRBV6-6 to TRBJ2-3; TRBD1 matches at 11 bases. Germline CDR1 MNHNY, CDR2 SVGAGI (reference sequence). V lost 5 bases to trimming and J lost 5 bases; unmatched junction nucleotides: 3. This CDR3 comprises 14 residues. This CDR3 is CASSPGQGGDTQYF. The CDR3 DNA follows: TGTGCCAGCAGTCCGGGACAGGGGGGAGATACGCAGTATTTT.

The rearrangement joins TRBV6-1 to TRBJ2-2; 8 bases map to TRBD2. The trim removed 6 bases at V and 7 bases at J, leaving 10 bases unmatched. This CDR3 is built from 15 residues. Germline V gene data show CDR1 as MNHNS and CDR2 as SASEGT. This CDR3 is CASRAAGGSGGELFF. The CDR3 nucleotides are TGTGCCAGCAGGGCGGCGGGAGGATCAGGCGGGGAGCTGTTTTTT.

CDR3 DNA: TGTGCCAGCAGCTTATACAGCCGATACAATGAGCAGTTCTTC. This sequence encodes CASSLYSRYNEQFF. This sequence joins TRBV13 and TRBJ2-1; D remains ambiguous. With 2 bases removed from V and 4 bases from J, the gap between germline ends came to 9 bases. Germline values: CDR1 PRHDT, CDR2 FYEKMQ (reference sequence). CDR3 length equals 14 residues.

The chain is built from TRBV4-2 and TRBJ2-1, with 8 nucleotides matching TRBD2. The CDR3 totals 14 residues. Trimming cost V 0 bases and J 9 bases; bases outside gene matches: 4. The V gene's germline CDR1 is LGHNA and CDR2 YNFKEQ. This CDR3 reads CASSQDGGDTEQFF. CDR3 in DNA: TGTGCCAGCAGCCAAGACGGGGGGGACACTGAGCAGTTCTTC.

The chain uses TRBV2 and TRBJ2-3; possible D gene TRBD2, 5 bases. The CDR3 sequence is 15 residues long. V was shortened by 3 bases and J by 2 bases, with 12 bases between the two germline ends. In germline, CDR1 is SNHLY, CDR2 FYNNEI. This chain's CDR3 is CASSELTIHTDTQYF. The CDR3 bases are TGTGCCAGCAGTGAGCTGACTATCCACACAGATACGCAGTATTTT.

This rearrangement joins TRBV19 to TRBJ1-5, with TRBD1 as a possible D gene (6 bases). Germline CDR1 LNHDA, CDR2 SQIVND (reference sequence). V was cut by 4 bases and J by 0 bases, with 25 bases left in between. The CDR3 runs to 20 residues. CDR3 DNA: TGTGCCAGTAGTACCCGTAGCAGGGGTATCTTAGTATATAGCAATCAGCCCCAGCATTTT. Translated: CASSTRSRGILVYSNQPQHF.

This chain connects TRBV6-1 to TRBJ2-7, with 12 bases aligning to TRBD2. The length of the CDR3 is 15 residues. J lost 6 bases, V lost 2 bases, and 5 bases had no gene match. Germline V gene lookup returns CDR1 MNHNS and CDR2 SASEGT. The DNA for the CDR3 is TGTGCCAGCAGTGAATTGACTAGCGGGAGTGGCGAGCAGTACTTC. Translated: CASSELTSGSGEQYF.

J is TRBJ2-3 and V is TRBV5-1; D unresolved. The CDR3 sequence is 14 residues long. CDR1 is SGHRS, CDR2 YFSETQ, per germline. Between the trimmed V and J ends, which lost 4 bases and 2 bases, there was a span of 11 bases. The CDR3, as DNA: TGCGCCAGCAGCATATCACGACCCACAGATACGCAGTATTTT. Translating it yields CASSISRPTDTQYF. Based on the CDR3 plus reference TRBV5-1 and TRBJ2-3, the full variable domain is KAGVTQTPRYLIKTRGQQVTLSCSPISGHRSVSWYQQTPGQGLQFLFEYFSETQRNKGNFPGRFSGRQFSNSRSEMNVSTLELGDSALYLCASSISRPTDTQYFGPGTRLTVL.

The chain combines TRBV13 with TRBJ2-1; no clear D. Germline CDR1 and CDR2: PRHDT and FYEKMQ (reference sequence). V was clipped by 1 base and J by 3 bases, with 7 bases between them. The CDR3 totals 14 residues. The CDR3 sequence: CASSLVGFYNEQFF. The CDR3 region has the DNA TGTGCCAGCAGCTTAGTAGGTTTCTACAATGAGCAGTTCTTC.

This clone was counted between two and nine times. V and J are TRBV10-3 and TRBJ2-5; D might be TRBD1 (5 bases). Trimming removed 5 bases from V and 1 base from J, with 11 bases in between. There are 14 residues in the CDR3. Germline lookup yields CDR1 ENHRY and CDR2 SYGVKD. CDR3 sequence reads: CAISRQGGQETQYF. CDR3 bases: TGTGCCATCAGTCGTCAGGGTGGCCAAGAGACCCAGTACTTC.

The V call is TRBV18, the J call TRBJ2-2; possible D gene TRBD1, 6 bases. The germline V and J ends were trimmed by 3 bases and 1 base, with 9 bases remaining between them. Germline V lookup: CDR1 KGHSH, CDR2 LQKENI. There are 15 residues in the CDR3. The CDR3 reads CASSPGHMNTGELFF. CDR3 nucleotides: TGTGCCAGCTCACCGGGACACATGAACACCGGGGAGCTGTTTTTT.

The CDR3 here is CASSSPQGWRDTEAFF. In DNA form, the CDR3 reads TGTGCCAGCAGCTCACCGCAGGGGTGGCGGGACACTGAAGCTTTCTTT. The gene calls are TRBV7-8 and TRBJ1-1; tentatively, D is TRBD1 (6 bases). V shed 4 bases and J shed 3 bases, with 18 bases lying between them. The length of the CDR3 is 16 residues. Germline V gene lookup returns CDR1 SGHVS and CDR2 FQNEAQ.

The J gene is TRBJ2-7, the V gene TRBV18; 8 nucleotides match TRBD1. Per the germline V gene, CDR1 is KGHSH and CDR2 is LQKENI. The CDR3 extends over 14 amino acids. J was trimmed by 2 bases and V by 6 bases; bases with no gene match: 6. The DNA for the CDR3 is TGTGCCAGCTCGCCTAGACAGGGGACCTACGAGCAGTACTTC. Protein product: CASSPRQGTYEQYF.